These 21 T cell receptor beta chains share one sample of origin, sequenced in a study of neurological immune-mediated disorders. TCRdb redid the calling of the 5' RACE reads with MiXCR, one entry per CDR3 protein. The repertoire holds 25,000 to 35,000 distinct CDR3 sequences, with 2.5% to 4% as singletons. The sequenced sample consisted of PBMCs. These receptors were obtained from a woman aged 25 to 39 with multiple sclerosis.

This sequence joins TRBV20-1 and TRBJ2-7; no clear D. The CDR3 contains 14 residues. Trimming removed 1 base at V and 0 bases at J, with 10 bases between. Germline assignment: CDR1 DFQATT and CDR2 SNEGSKA (reference sequence). The CDR3 loop is CSARAPINSYEQYF. CDR3 in DNA: TGCAGTGCTAGAGCCCCCATAAACTCCTACGAGCAGTACTTC.

Of note for this clonotype: A much larger clonotype is one base distant, so this may be a read error. This chain links TRBV5-1 with TRBJ2-7, with TRBD2 as a possible D gene (5 bases). This CDR3 spans 14 amino acids. V shed 7 bases and J shed 3 bases, with 17 bases lying between them. The germline V gene encodes CDR1 SGHRS and CDR2 YFSETQ. As DNA, the CDR3 is TGCGCCAGCTGGAGTGGGGAGTGGGTCTACGAGCAGTACTTC. As protein: CASWSGEWVYEQYF.

This clonotype was detected ten times or more. V and J are TRBV25-1 and TRBJ2-5; 9 nucleotides match TRBD1. This CDR3 spans 15 amino acids. Germline-derived CDR1 and CDR2 are MGHDK and SYGVNS. Trimming at V came to 3 bases and at J to 1 base, leaving 3 bases not matched to a gene. CDR3 coding DNA: TGTGCCAGCAGTGAGGGGACAGGGCCCCAAGAGACCCAGTACTTC. This encodes CASSEGTGPQETQYF.

This clonotype showed up many times. The junction and the germline gene differ at one end; a read error may be behind it. This chain links TRBV4-3 with TRBJ1-6; D gene ambiguous. CDR3 length: 13 amino acids. Per the germline V gene, CDR1 is LGHNA and CDR2 is YSLEER. CDR3 in DNA: TGCGCCAGCAGCCAAGTAACGGTTTCACCCCTCAACTTT. Translation gives CASSQVTVSPLNF.

There are many counts of this clonotype. The V and J genes are TRBV11-3 and TRBJ2-1, with TRBD1 identical over 9 bases. Unmatched junction bases numbered 5, after V lost 6 bases and J lost 2 bases. Germline assignment: CDR1 SGHNT and CDR2 YENEEA. This CDR3 is 15 amino acids long. The CDR3, as DNA: TGTGCCAGCAGACCGGGACAGGGAGCCTACAATGAGCAGTTCTTC. Translated: CASRPGQGAYNEQFF.

This clonotype was seen repeatedly, ten times or more. The rearrangement uses TRBV5-1 and TRBJ2-7; D remains ambiguous. Trimming shortened V by 5 bases and J by 2 bases, and 17 bases separated the two germline ends. Germline lookup yields CDR1 SGHRS and CDR2 YFSETQ. This CDR3 is 15 amino acids long. CDR3 residues: CASSPTTQSTYEQYF. The CDR3, as DNA: TGCGCCAGCAGTCCTACTACACAGTCTACCTACGAGCAGTACTTC.

This clonotype was seen repeatedly, ten times or more. This chain connects TRBV20-1 to TRBJ2-7; D is unclear. This CDR3 has 12 amino acids. The V gene lost 4 bases and the J gene lost 3 bases, with 10 bases spanning the gap. Germline lookup yields CDR1 DFQATT and CDR2 SNEGSKA (reference sequence). The CDR3 protein is CSAIPQIYEQYF. The DNA of the CDR3 is TGCAGTGCTATTCCACAGATCTACGAGCAGTACTTC.

The chain employs TRBV20-1 and TRBJ1-2; TRBD1 aligns across 7 bases. The ends lost 1 base at V and 4 bases at J; junction bases unmatched: 6. Germline V lookup: CDR1 DFQATT, CDR2 SNEGSKA (reference sequence). The length of the CDR3 is 14 residues. This CDR3 reads CSARVSGQSYGYTF. In DNA form, the CDR3 reads TGCAGTGCTAGAGTGTCGGGACAGAGCTATGGCTACACCTTC.

This clonotype was picked up many times. The J gene is TRBJ2-3, the V gene TRBV20-1; 10 nucleotides line up with TRBD1. V was pared by 1 base and J by 1 base, with 8 bases of the junction left unmatched. The germline gives CDR1 DFQATT, CDR2 SNEGSKA (reference sequence). This CDR3 is built from 17 residues. The CDR3: CSARVSGTGVGTDTQYF. The CDR3 nucleotides are TGCAGTGCTAGAGTATCAGGGACAGGGGTCGGCACAGATACGCAGTATTTT.

This clonotype was recorded many times. The chain links TRBV27 to TRBJ1-1, with D perhaps TRBD1 (6 bases). The CDR3 length is 15 residues. Germline V CDR1 and CDR2: MNHEY, SMNVEV (reference sequence). V was clipped by 6 bases and J by 1 base, with 15 bases between them. CDR3 sequence: CASSRGGGANTEAFF. The CDR3 coding sequence is TGTGCCAGCAGCCGGGGAGGGGGGGCGAACACTGAAGCTTTCTTT.

This clonotype was seen ten or more times. The chain uses TRBV7-2 and TRBJ2-3, with 8 bases that match TRBD2. The CDR3 length is 15 residues. The J segment lost 0 bases and the V segment lost 6 bases, leaving 5 bases of the junction unmatched. Per germline, CDR1 SGHTA and CDR2 FQGNSA. CDR3 sequence reads: CASRTSVLSTDTQYF. The CDR3 DNA sequence: TGTGCCAGCAGGACTAGCGTACTTAGCACAGATACGCAGTATTTT.

This clonotype was counted at least ten times. This chain links TRBV7-2 with TRBJ2-5, with 10 bases fitting TRBD2. CDR1 SGHTA and CDR2 FQGNSA come from the germline V gene. V lost 3 bases, J lost 4 bases, and 2 bases stayed unmatched. The CDR3 sequence is 14 residues long. Here the CDR3 reads CASSFQRGGETQYF. The DNA of the CDR3 is TGTGCCAGCAGCTTCCAGCGGGGGGGAGAGACCCAGTACTTC.

Here the CDR3 DNA reads TGTGCCAGCAGCAGCCGGGAAAGGGGGCATAAGCAGTACTTC. It is translated as CASSSRERGHKQYF. V and J are TRBV7-2 and TRBJ2-7, with TRBD1 matching 7 bases. V shed 5 bases and J 8 bases; nucleotides not matched to a gene: 12. CDR1 SGHTA and CDR2 FQGNSA come from the germline V gene. This CDR3 contains 14 residues.

This clonotype was recorded many times. J is TRBJ2-7 and V is TRBV20-1; 9 bases map to TRBD1. CDR1 is DFQATT, CDR2 SNEGSKA, per germline (reference sequence). CDR3 length: 12 residues. Trimming at V came to 8 bases and at J to 4 bases, leaving 6 bases not matched to a gene. The CDR3 region has the DNA TGCAGTAGCCGGGACAGGGCGTACGAGCAGTACTTC. Encoded protein: CSSRDRAYEQYF.

Ten or more counts support this clonotype. V gene TRBV5-6 combines with J gene TRBJ2-1, with TRBD2 matching 9 bases. V trimming: 4 bases; J trimming: 9 bases; junction bases outside the gene matches: 2. CDR3 length equals 12 residues. The germline V gene has CDR1 SGHDT and CDR2 YYEEEE. This CDR3 reads CASSLLAGEQFF. DNA of the CDR3: TGTGCCAGCAGCCTACTAGCGGGTGAGCAGTTCTTC. Full variable domain (remainder filled in from reference TRBV5-6 and TRBJ2-1): DAGVTQSPTHLIKTRGQQVTLRCSPKSGHDTVSWYQQALGQGPQFIFQYYEEEERQRGNFPDRFSGHQFPNYSSELNVNALLLGDSALYLCASSLLAGEQFFGPGTRLTVL.

This clonotype was detected a few times. The chain uses TRBV7-8 and TRBJ2-7; 10 nucleotides match TRBD1. V shed 4 bases and J 7 bases; nucleotides not matched to a gene: 4. This CDR3 has 13 amino acids. The germline V gene encodes CDR1 SGHVS and CDR2 FQNEAQ. CDR3 coding DNA: TGTGCCAGCAGCTCGGGACAGGGGATGGAGCAGTACTTC. It specifies CASSSGQGMEQYF.

In its sample, this clonotype was seen many times. This chain joins TRBV20-1 and TRBJ2-1, with D unresolved. This CDR3 region has 12 residues. V was cut by 6 bases and J by 9 bases, with 15 bases left in between. CDR1 and CDR2 (germline): DFQATT, SNEGSKA (reference sequence). The CDR3 DNA reads as TGCAGTGCCCCCGGTCCGGGTGTTGAGCAGTTCTTC. It codes for CSAPGPGVEQFF.

This clonotype was recorded at least ten times. The J gene is TRBJ2-5, the V gene TRBV12-3 or TRBV12-4; D is unclear. The germline V and J ends were trimmed by 3 bases and 2 bases, with 7 bases remaining between them. This CDR3 has 13 amino acids. CDR3: CASSFLGQETQYF. The CDR3 DNA sequence: TGTGCCAGCAGTTTCTTGGGTCAAGAGACCCAGTACTTC.

This clonotype was recorded many times. This sequence joins TRBV12-3 or TRBV12-4 and TRBJ2-1, with TRBD2 matching over 7 bases. The length of the CDR3 is 16 residues. V was clipped by 5 bases and J by 1 base; unmatched bases: 8. The CDR3: CASSLPGSGSYNEQFF. CDR3 coding DNA: TGTGCCAGCAGTCTCCCGGGTAGCGGGTCCTACAATGAGCAGTTCTTC.

This clonotype was found many times. J is TRBJ2-7 and V is TRBV20-1; maybe TRBD1 (5 bases). Per the germline V gene, CDR1 is DFQATT and CDR2 is SNEGSKA (reference sequence). The length of the CDR3 is 13 residues. V lost 3 bases, J lost 2 bases, and 11 bases lay in between. Here the CDR3 DNA reads TGCAGTGCTAGTGAGGACACCCCCTACGAGCAGTACTTC. Protein sequence: CSASEDTPYEQYF.

This clonotype was seen ten or more times. This chain links TRBV11-2 with TRBJ2-7; D may be TRBD1 (6 bases). V lost 6 bases to trimming and J lost 9 bases, with 21 bases between them. The germline V gene encodes CDR1 SGHAT and CDR2 FQNNGV. This CDR3 has 14 amino acids. This chain's CDR3 is CASSAGTTRLGQYF. The DNA for the CDR3 is TGTGCCAGCAGTGCCGGGACAACCAGACTGGGGCAGTACTTC.